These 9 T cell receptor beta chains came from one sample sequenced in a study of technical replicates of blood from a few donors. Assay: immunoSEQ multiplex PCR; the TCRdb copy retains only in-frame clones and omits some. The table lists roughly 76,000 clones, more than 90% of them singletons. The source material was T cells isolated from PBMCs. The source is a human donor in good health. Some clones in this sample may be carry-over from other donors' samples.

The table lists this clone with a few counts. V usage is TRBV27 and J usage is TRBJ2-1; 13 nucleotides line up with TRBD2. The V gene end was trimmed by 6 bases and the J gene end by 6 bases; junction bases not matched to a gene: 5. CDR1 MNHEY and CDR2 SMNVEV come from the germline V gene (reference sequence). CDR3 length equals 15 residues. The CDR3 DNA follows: TGTGCCAGCAGCCCCGGGACTAGCGGGGCCAATGAGCAGTTCTTC. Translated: CASSPGTSGANEQFF.

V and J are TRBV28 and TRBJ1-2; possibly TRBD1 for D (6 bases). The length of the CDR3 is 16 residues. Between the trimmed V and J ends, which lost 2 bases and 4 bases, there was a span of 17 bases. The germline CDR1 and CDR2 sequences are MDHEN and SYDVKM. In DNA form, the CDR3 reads TGTGCCAGCAGTTTAGATCCCTCGACAGGAGGCTATGGCTACACCTTC. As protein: CASSLDPSTGGYGYTF.

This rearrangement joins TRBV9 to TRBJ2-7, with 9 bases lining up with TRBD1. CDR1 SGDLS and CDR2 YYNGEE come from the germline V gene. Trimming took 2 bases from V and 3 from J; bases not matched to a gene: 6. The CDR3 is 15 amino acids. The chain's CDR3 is CASSVHGQGYYEQYF. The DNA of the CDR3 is TGTGCCAGCAGCGTCCATGGACAGGGGTACTACGAGCAGTACTTC.

The chain's CDR3 is CASSNQEGPEAFF. The CDR3 DNA sequence: TGTGCCAGCTCAAACCAGGAGGGACCCGAAGCTTTCTTT. The chain couples TRBV18 to TRBJ1-1, with D possibly matching TRBD1 (5 bases). The CDR3 is 13 amino acids. V was clipped by 5 bases and J by 8 bases, with 15 bases between them. From germline, CDR1 is KGHSH and CDR2 LQKENI.

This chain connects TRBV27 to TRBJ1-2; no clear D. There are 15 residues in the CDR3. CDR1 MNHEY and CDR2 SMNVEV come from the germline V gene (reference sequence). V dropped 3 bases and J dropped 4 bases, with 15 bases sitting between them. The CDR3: CASSFKPGEGYGYTF. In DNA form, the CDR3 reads TGTGCCAGCAGTTTTAAGCCCGGGGAGGGCTATGGCTACACCTTC.

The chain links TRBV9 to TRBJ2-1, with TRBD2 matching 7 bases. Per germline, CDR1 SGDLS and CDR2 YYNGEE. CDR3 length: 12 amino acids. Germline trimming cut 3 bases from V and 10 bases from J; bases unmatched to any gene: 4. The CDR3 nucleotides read TGTGCCAGCAGCGATACAGCGGGAGAGCAGTTCTTC. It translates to CASSDTAGEQFF.

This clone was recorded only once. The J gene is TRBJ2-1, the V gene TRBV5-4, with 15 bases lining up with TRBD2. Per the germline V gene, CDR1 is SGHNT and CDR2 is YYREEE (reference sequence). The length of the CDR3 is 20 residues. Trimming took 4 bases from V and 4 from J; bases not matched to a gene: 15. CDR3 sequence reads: CASSPRGLAGGPGKYNEQFF. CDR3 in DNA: TGTGCCAGCAGCCCCCGAGGACTAGCGGGAGGGCCTGGAAAGTACAATGAGCAGTTCTTC.

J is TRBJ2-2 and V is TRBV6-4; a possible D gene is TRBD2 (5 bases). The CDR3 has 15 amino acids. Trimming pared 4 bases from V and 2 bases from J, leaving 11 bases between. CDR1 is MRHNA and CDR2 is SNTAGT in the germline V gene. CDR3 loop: CASSVVSGNTGELFF. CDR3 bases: TGTGCCAGCAGTGTGGTTTCGGGAAACACCGGGGAGCTGTTTTTT.

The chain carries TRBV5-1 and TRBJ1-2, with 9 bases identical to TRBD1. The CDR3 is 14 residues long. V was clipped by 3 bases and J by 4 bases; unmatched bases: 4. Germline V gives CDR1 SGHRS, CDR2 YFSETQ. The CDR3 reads CASSWTGASYGYTF. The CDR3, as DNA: TGCGCCAGCAGCTGGACAGGGGCCTCCTATGGCTACACCTTC.